This T cell receptor beta chain came from a study of T cells in Graves' hyperthyroidism and ophthalmopathy. TCR beta CDR3 regions were amplified from RNA. In the first-round RT-PCR of the TCR CDR3, the HTBI primer set was used. Via MiXCR, TCRdb re-called the multiplex PCR reads, giving one row per CDR3 protein. The top ten hold more than 4.5% of the sample, which has some 600,000 distinct CDR3 sequences, around 14% seen once. Germline-derived CDR1 and CDR2 are MNHNS and SASEGT. The CDR3 has 14 amino acids. V lost 5 bases, J lost 3 bases, and 13 bases lay in between. Notes on the study in general: Most thyroid clonotypes that were expanded above 0.001 also turned up in blood.

The PBMCs had their origin in 10 ml of fresh peripheral blood. A remark on this clonotype: Its antigen is as yet unknown.

The clonotype originates from a woman under 40 with Graves' hyperthyroidism that later progressed to Graves' ophthalmopathy. Sequenced material: blood. The chain carries TRBV6-1 and TRBJ1-2, with unresolved D. The CDR3 loop is CASSYSLTDYGYTF. DNA for the CDR3: TGTGCCAGCAGTTATTCATTGACGGACTATGGCTACACCTTC.